The entry below describes one TCR beta chain. Antigen unknown. TCRdb's table, derived via immunoSEQ multiplex PCR, lists solely in-frame clones and lacks some. The data hold roughly 140,000 clones, with roughly 91% observed a single time. These data originate in a study of T cell responses to AZD1222 COVID-19 vaccine. The CDR3 extends over 14 amino acids. V lost 4 bases, J lost 3 bases, and 2 bases stayed unmatched. Germline CDR1 reads MNHEY; CDR2 reads SVGAGI. Whole-study results and caveats: Baseline serostatus was positive in only a handful of AZD1222 recipients. White British people made up most donors, females outnumbered males, and clonal diversity was possibly underestimated.

This rearrangement joins TRBV6-5 to TRBJ2-3; 9 nucleotides align to TRBD1. The sequenced sample was peripheral blood, obtained on day 0 of AZD1222 vaccination. The clonotype originates from an adult in good health. CDR3 amino acids: CASSWTGETDTQYF. The DNA for the CDR3 is TGTGCCAGCAGTTGGACAGGGGAGACAGATACGCAGTATTTT.